What follows describes a single T cell receptor beta chain. This clonotype has a handful of counts. Its antigen target is currently unknown. Qualities for individual bases were not recorded, and no much larger clone is one base off. The germline V gene (reference sequence) specifies MNHEY as CDR1 and SMNVEV as CDR2. Measured from the cysteine to the phenylalanine, the CDR3 is 14 residues long. Only the CDR3 region is kept as DNA, spanning 42 bases read in frame from base 1. The germline ends are 8 bases apart after V is trimmed by 2 bases and J by 1 base. During library preparation, unique molecular identifiers were attached to individual cDNA molecules so that TCRs could be counted quantitatively and reproducibly. For every blood RNA sample, sequencing covered both the TCR alpha and TCR beta chains. The original pipeline was this. Samples had a median of 95,638 TCRs, with a range from roughly 23,224 to 700,000. V, J and CDR3 annotation of the TCR reads was carried out using the Decombinator software suite. For the PS versus PT1 abundance plots, all samples were subsampled to the same number of TCRs (28,000). Expanded TCRs were defined as absent before sensitization and observed at least eight times at the 2-week time point. TCRdb took the public reads, trimmed them with fastp at Q25, ran MiXCR for clone calling and kept in-frame beta chains. Identical CDR3 protein sequences are pooled into one entry, listed with their most common genes and DNA. The V and J calls were not made by the authors but by TCRdb's processing. Here the sample has about 120,000 distinct CDR3 sequences; 8.5% occur a single time. The ten largest make up just over 1.4% of the sample.

The sample is drawn from a study of human T cells and chemical hapten exposure (dated by TCRdb to the early 2020s). Concerning the study at large: The libraries were sequenced as a pool, and the TCR yield per sample differed mostly because of small variations in library volumes within the pool. This study followed changes in the peripheral blood TCR repertoire in vivo during primary and secondary sensitization of alopecia patients to the hapten diphenylcyclopropenone (DPC).

Unfractionated whole blood was collected in Tempus Blood RNA tubes, and total RNA was extracted from that blood. Roughly five healthy volunteers acted as controls for TCR sequencing and had blood drawn at day 0, 2 weeks and 6 weeks. Study-level results and caveats: No change with DPC sensitization was found in the number of TCRs above 1 in 1000 frequency, and no evidence of global repertoire structure alterations was found. After repeated subsampling, changes were observed in the strength of the expansion versus patch-test correlation and in the threshold at which the correlation became significant.

Sequenced: whole blood. The chain uses TRBV27 and TRBJ2-5, with an unclear D gene assignment. This receptor was obtained from a human donor in good health. Some clones in this sample may be carry-over from other donors' samples. Donor details come from another sample of the same person, matched by shared clones. The CDR3 corresponds to CASSLTLGQETQYF. The nucleotides read TGTGCCAGCAGTTTAACACTGGGCCAAGAGACCCAGTACTTC.